This TCR beta chain was captured in a study of T cell changes during pregnancy in multiple sclerosis. CDR3 size: 15 residues. The trim removed 5 bases at V and 4 bases at J, leaving 8 bases unmatched. Germline CDR1 reads SEHNR; CDR2 reads FQNEAQ (reference sequence). Some clones are missing from TCRdb's copy, which holds only in-frame ones; the method was immunoSEQ multiplex PCR. The sample records about 110,000 clones, about nine tenths being singletons. This receptor was taken from a female donor with multiple sclerosis, enrolled in a pregnancy study. The chain recombines TRBV7-9 with TRBJ2-1, with 7 nucleotides matching TRBD2. This specimen was peripheral blood, taken after pregnancy. The CDR3 loop reads CASSATGGPYNEQFF. DNA of the CDR3: TGTGCCAGCAGCGCGACGGGGGGTCCTTACAATGAGCAGTTCTTC.